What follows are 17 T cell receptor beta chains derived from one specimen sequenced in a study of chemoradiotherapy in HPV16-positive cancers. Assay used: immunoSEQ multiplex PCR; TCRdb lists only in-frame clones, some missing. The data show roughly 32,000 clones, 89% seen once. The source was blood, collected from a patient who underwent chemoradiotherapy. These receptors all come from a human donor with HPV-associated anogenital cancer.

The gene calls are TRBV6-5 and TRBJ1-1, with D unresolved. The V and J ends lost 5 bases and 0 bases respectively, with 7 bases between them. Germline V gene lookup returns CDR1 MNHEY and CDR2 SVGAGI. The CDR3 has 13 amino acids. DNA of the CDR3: TGTGCCAGCAGTCTCACGGTGAACACTGAAGCTTTCTTT. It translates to CASSLTVNTEAFF.

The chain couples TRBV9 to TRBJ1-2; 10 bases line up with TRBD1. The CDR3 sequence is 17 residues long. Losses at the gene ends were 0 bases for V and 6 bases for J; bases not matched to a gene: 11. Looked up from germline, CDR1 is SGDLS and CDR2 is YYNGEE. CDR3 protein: CASSVAPSDRGQHGYTF. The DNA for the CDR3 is TGTGCCAGCAGCGTAGCCCCCTCCGACAGGGGGCAGCATGGCTACACCTTC.

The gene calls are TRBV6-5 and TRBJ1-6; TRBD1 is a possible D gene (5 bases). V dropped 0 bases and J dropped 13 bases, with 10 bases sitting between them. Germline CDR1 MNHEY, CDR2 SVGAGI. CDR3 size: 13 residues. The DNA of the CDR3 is TGTGCCAGCAGTTACTCTGGGGGTGCTCCCCTCCACTTT. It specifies CASSYSGGAPLHF.

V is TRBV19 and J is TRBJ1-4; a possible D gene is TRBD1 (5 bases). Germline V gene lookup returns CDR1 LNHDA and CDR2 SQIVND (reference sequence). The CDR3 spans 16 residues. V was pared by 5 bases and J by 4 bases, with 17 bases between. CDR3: CASSVITGADNEKLFF. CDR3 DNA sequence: TGTGCCAGTAGTGTCATTACCGGGGCGGATAATGAAAAACTGTTTTTT.

CDR3 nucleotides: TGTGCCAGCAGTTACTCGAGGCAGGAAGGGACACCCCTCCACTTT. Translation gives CASSYSRQEGTPLHF. The J gene is TRBJ1-6, the V gene TRBV6-5; D is uncertain. The V gene's germline CDR1 is MNHEY and CDR2 SVGAGI. V was pared by 0 bases and J by 11 bases, with 14 bases between. The CDR3 covers 15 residues.

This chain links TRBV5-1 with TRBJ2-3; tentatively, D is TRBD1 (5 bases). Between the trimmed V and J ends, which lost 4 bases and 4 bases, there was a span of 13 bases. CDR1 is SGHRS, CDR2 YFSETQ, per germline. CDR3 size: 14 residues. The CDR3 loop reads CASSPERGPDTQYF. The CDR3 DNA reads TGCGCCAGCAGCCCGGAAAGGGGCCCAGATACGCAGTATTTT.

Here the CDR3 reads CASSPGRKEETQYF. The DNA of the CDR3 is TGTGCCAGCTCACCCGGCAGGAAAGAAGAGACCCAGTACTTC. The chain carries TRBV18 and TRBJ2-5; D call uncertain. CDR1 KGHSH and CDR2 LQKENI come from the germline V gene. The V end lost 3 bases, the J end lost 3 bases, and 11 bases lay between the germline ends. CDR3 length: 14 residues.

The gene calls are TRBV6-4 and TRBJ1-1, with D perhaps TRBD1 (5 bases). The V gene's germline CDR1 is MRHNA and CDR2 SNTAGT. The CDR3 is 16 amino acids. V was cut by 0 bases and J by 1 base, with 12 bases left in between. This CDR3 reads CASSDSAGTGNTEAFF. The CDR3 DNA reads TGTGCCAGCAGTGACTCCGCAGGGACGGGGAACACTGAAGCTTTCTTT.

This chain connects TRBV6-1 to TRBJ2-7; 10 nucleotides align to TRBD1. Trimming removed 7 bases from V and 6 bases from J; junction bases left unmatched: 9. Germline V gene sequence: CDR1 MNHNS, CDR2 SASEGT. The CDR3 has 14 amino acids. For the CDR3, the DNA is TGTGCCAGCAAGACGCGGACAGGGGGGACCGAGCAGTACTTC. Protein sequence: CASKTRTGGTEQYF.

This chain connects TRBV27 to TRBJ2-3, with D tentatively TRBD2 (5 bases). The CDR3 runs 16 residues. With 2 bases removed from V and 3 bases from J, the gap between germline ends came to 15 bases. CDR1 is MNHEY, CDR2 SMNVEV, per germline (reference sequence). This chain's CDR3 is CASSLVSLSGTDTQYF. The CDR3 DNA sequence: TGTGCCAGCAGTTTAGTTAGTCTCAGCGGTACAGATACGCAGTATTTT.

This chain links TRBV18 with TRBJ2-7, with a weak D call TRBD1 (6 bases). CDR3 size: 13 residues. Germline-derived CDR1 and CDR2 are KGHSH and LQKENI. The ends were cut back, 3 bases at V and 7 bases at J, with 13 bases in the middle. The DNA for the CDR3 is TGTGCCAGCTCACCCCAGACAGGCGGGGAGCAGTACTTC. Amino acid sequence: CASSPQTGGEQYF.

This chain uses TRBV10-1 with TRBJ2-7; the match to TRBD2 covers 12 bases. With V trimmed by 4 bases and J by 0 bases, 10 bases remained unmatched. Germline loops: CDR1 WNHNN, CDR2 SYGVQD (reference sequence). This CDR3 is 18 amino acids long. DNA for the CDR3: TGCGCCAGCAGTGGGAAGAGACTAGCGGGAGAATGCTCCTACGAGCAGTACTTC. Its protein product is CASSGKRLAGECSYEQYF.

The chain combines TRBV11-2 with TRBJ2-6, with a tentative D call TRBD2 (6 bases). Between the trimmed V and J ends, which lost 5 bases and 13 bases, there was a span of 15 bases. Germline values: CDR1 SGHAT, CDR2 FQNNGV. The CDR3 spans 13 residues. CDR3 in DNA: TGTGCCAGCAGCGTTCCGGGAGCCCGGGTCCTGACTTTC. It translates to CASSVPGARVLTF.

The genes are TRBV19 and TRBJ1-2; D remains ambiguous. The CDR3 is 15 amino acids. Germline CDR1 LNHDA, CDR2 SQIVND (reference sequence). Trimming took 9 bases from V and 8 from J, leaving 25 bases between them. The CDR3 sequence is CASNKDAARSFGYTF. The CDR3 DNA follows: TGTGCCAGCAATAAAGACGCCGCCAGATCGTTCGGCTACACCTTC.

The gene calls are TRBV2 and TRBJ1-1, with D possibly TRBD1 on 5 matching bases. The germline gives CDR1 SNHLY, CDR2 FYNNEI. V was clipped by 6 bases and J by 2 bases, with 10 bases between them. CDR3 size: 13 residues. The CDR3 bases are TGTGCCAGCAGCGAGGGGTTCAACACTGAAGCTTTCTTT. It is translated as CASSEGFNTEAFF.

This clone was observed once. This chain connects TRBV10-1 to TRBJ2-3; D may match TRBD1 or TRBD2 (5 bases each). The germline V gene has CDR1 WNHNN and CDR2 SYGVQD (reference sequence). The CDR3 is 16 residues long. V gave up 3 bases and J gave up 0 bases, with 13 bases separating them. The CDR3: CASSEKQGPSTDTQYF. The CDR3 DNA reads TGCGCCAGCAGTGAAAAGCAGGGACCAAGCACAGATACGCAGTATTTT.

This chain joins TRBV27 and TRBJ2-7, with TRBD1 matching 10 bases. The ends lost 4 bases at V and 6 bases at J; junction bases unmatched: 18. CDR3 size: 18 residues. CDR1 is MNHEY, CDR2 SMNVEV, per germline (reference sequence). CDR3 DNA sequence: TGTGCCAGCAGTTCTTCCGGGACAGGGGCCGCGTATGTCTCCGAGCAGTACTTC. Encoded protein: CASSSSGTGAAYVSEQYF.